The following is a T cell receptor (beta chain) sequence with its context. Its antigen remains unidentified. This entry comes from a study of graft-versus-host responses after intestinal transplantation. The V end lost 1 base, the J end lost 5 bases, and 11 bases lay between the germline ends. The CDR3 is 14 residues long. CDR1 and CDR2 (germline): LNHDA, SQIVND (reference sequence). Data came from immunoSEQ multiplex PCR; TCRdb stores just in-frame clones and leaves some out. Of about 73,000 clones listed, nearly 90% were seen once; the top ten hold about 4.2%. The specimen comprised unstimulated CD8+ T cells sorted from spleen or lymph node cells, sampled before transplant. The receptor was isolated from a human donor who was the organ donor for an intestinal transplant. The chain combines TRBV19 with TRBJ1-1, with D perhaps matching TRBD1 (5 bases). The CDR3 reads CASSIGQGETEAFF. CDR3 DNA sequence: TGTGCCAGTAGTATAGGGCAGGGTGAGACTGAAGCTTTCTTT.